The 18 T cell receptor beta chains reported below all come from one sample, sequenced in a study of T cell responses to AZD1222 COVID-19 vaccine. TCRdb's table, derived via immunoSEQ multiplex PCR, lists solely in-frame clones and lacks some. The table has 130,000 to 150,000 clones, 85% to 90% seen once. This material consisted of peripheral blood, taken on day 0 of AZD1222 vaccination. The source of these receptors is an adult in good health.

This clone was detected a few times. The chain carries TRBV7-3 and TRBJ1-6; D is unclear. CDR1 is SGHTA, CDR2 FQGTGA, per germline. Trimming took off 0 bases at V and 7 bases at J, with 10 bases between the two ends. The CDR3 consists of 15 residues. The CDR3 loop is CASSLTYGSNSPLHF. The CDR3 DNA reads TGTGCCAGCAGCTTAACGTACGGTTCCAATTCACCCCTCCACTTT.

V gene TRBV18 combines with J gene TRBJ1-2, with no clear D. The V gene lost 6 bases and the J gene lost 4 bases, with 21 bases spanning the gap. The CDR3 runs to 16 residues. Germline V gene data show CDR1 as KGHSH and CDR2 as LQKENI. The DNA for the CDR3 is TGTGCCAGCTCGCGATTGGCCAGTAAAGATTCCTATGGCTACACCTTC. Translated, it gives CASSRLASKDSYGYTF.

The rearrangement joins TRBV5-5 to TRBJ1-1; 7 positions agree with TRBD1. Per germline, CDR1 SGHKS and CDR2 YYEKEE (reference sequence). Trimming took 1 base from V and 1 from J; bases not matched to a gene: 7. This CDR3 is 16 amino acids long. The CDR3 reads CASSLRPGTANTEAFF. CDR3 nucleotide sequence: TGTGCCAGCAGCTTGCGGCCCGGGACAGCGAACACTGAAGCTTTCTTT.

A single count supports this clone. The V gene is TRBV28, the J gene TRBJ1-2, with unresolved D. The CDR3 totals 17 residues. Germline values: CDR1 MDHEN, CDR2 SYDVKM. Trimming cost V 3 bases and J 3 bases, with 20 bases left between them. Written as DNA, the CDR3 is TGTGCCAGCAGTTTGACTTGGGGTGTGGAAATTGACTATGGCTACACCTTC. It codes for CASSLTWGVEIDYGYTF.

This clone came up once. V usage is TRBV5-1 and J usage is TRBJ2-7; TRBD1 aligns across 7 bases. J lost 2 bases, V lost 1 base, and 6 bases had no gene match. Germline V CDR1 and CDR2: SGHRS, YFSETQ. The CDR3 covers 15 residues. The CDR3 region has the DNA TGCGCCAGCAGCTTGCCGACAGGGATTACCTACGAGCAGTACTTC. The encoded protein is CASSLPTGITYEQYF.

The sample holds one count of this clone. This sequence joins TRBV5-1 and TRBJ1-2; 7 bases match TRBD1. Germline loops: CDR1 SGHRS, CDR2 YFSETQ. Unmatched junction bases numbered 9, after V lost 3 bases and J lost 4 bases. This CDR3 is 15 amino acids long. In DNA form, the CDR3 reads TGCGCCAGCAGCTCCTATGAGGACAGGAGCTATGGCTACACCTTC. This translates into CASSSYEDRSYGYTF.

The chain employs TRBV18 and TRBJ2-3, with D tentatively TRBD2 (5 bases). Trimming removed 6 bases at V and 2 bases at J, with 12 bases between. CDR1 is KGHSH, CDR2 LQKENI, per germline. CDR3 length equals 14 residues. This CDR3 is CASSRTLDTDTQYF. CDR3 coding DNA: TGTGCCAGCTCGAGGACTCTCGACACAGATACGCAGTATTTT.

The J gene is TRBJ2-7, the V gene TRBV9; D is undetermined. Germline V gene data show CDR1 as SGDLS and CDR2 as YYNGEE. V was shortened by 0 bases and J by 6 bases, with 13 bases between the two germline ends. The CDR3 totals 14 residues. CDR3: CASSVGDLTREQYF. The CDR3 nucleotides read TGTGCCAGCAGCGTAGGAGACCTAACCCGCGAGCAGTACTTC.

The chain has TRBV30 and TRBJ1-2; 7 bases match TRBD1. Germline loops: CDR1 GTSNPN, CDR2 SVGIG (reference sequence). The CDR3 contains 12 residues. J gave up 8 bases and V 3 bases, and 6 bases lay outside the gene matches. Here the CDR3 DNA reads TGTGCCTGGAGAGGGGGACAGACGGGCTACACCTTC. This encodes CAWRGGQTGYTF. Filled out from reference TRBV30 and TRBJ1-2, the complete variable domain reads SQTIHQWPATLVQPVGSPLSLECTVEGTSNPNLYWYRQAAGRGLQLLFYSVGIGQISSEVPQNLSASRPQDRQFILSSKKLLLSDSGFYLCAWRGGQTGYTFGSGTRLTVV.

The chain has TRBV9 and TRBJ2-2; 7 bases are a match to TRBD2. CDR1 SGDLS and CDR2 YYNGEE come from the germline V gene. Trimming took 1 base from V and 9 from J; bases not matched to a gene: 6. This CDR3 is built from 14 residues. CDR3 amino acids: CASSVQWEGRELFF. DNA for the CDR3: TGTGCCAGCAGCGTACAGTGGGAGGGGCGGGAGCTGTTTTTT.

The chain is built from TRBV9 and TRBJ1-2, with a tentative D call TRBD1 (5 bases). This CDR3 spans 15 amino acids. V was trimmed by 2 bases and J by 2 bases, leaving 13 bases between them. Germline V lookup: CDR1 SGDLS, CDR2 YYNGEE. The CDR3 DNA reads TGTGCCAGCAGCGTTAGCTATGGGGCCAACTATGGCTACACCTTC. Protein: CASSVSYGANYGYTF.

The chain is built from TRBV19 and TRBJ1-1; TRBD1 aligns across 7 bases. Germline V gives CDR1 LNHDA, CDR2 SQIVND (reference sequence). This CDR3 spans 13 amino acids. Germline trimming cut 7 bases from V and 8 bases from J; bases unmatched to any gene: 10. CDR3 nucleotide sequence: TGTGCCAGTACCTTAAGGGACAGAAAAGAAGCTTTCTTT. Translation: CASTLRDRKEAFF.

The chain combines TRBV10-2 with TRBJ2-1; the match to TRBD2 covers 15 bases. The V gene's germline CDR1 is WSHSY and CDR2 SAAADI. The J segment lost 4 bases and the V segment lost 3 bases, leaving 4 bases of the junction unmatched. This CDR3 contains 17 residues. The CDR3 region is CASSDGTSGRSYNEQFF. The CDR3, as DNA: TGCGCCAGCAGTGATGGGACTAGCGGGAGGTCGTACAATGAGCAGTTCTTC.

The chain is built from TRBV6-5 and TRBJ1-1; D perhaps matches TRBD1 (5 bases). The CDR3 is 13 residues long. Germline loops: CDR1 MNHEY, CDR2 SVGAGI. The V and J ends lost 2 bases and 1 base respectively, with 5 bases between them. The CDR3 protein is CASSYGGNTEAFF. CDR3 coding DNA: TGTGCCAGCAGTTACGGGGGGAACACTGAAGCTTTCTTT.

The chain joins TRBV7-9 to TRBJ1-2; TRBD1 aligns across 7 bases. Germline-derived CDR1 and CDR2 are SEHNR and FQNEAQ (reference sequence). V trimming: 7 bases; J trimming: 8 bases; junction bases outside the gene matches: 10. This CDR3 contains 13 residues. Here the CDR3 reads CASNGQAGVGYTF. The CDR3 nucleotides are TGTGCCAGCAACGGACAGGCGGGGGTCGGCTACACCTTC.

The V and J genes are TRBV30 and TRBJ2-5, with TRBD1 matching 7 bases. Germline assignment: CDR1 GTSNPN and CDR2 SVGIG (reference sequence). The CDR3 is 14 residues long. V shed 7 bases and J 1 base; nucleotides not matched to a gene: 9. In DNA, the CDR3 is TGTGCCTCTCGAAAACAGGGGAGCCAAGAGACCCAGTACTTC. It is translated as CASRKQGSQETQYF. The full variable domain, completed using reference TRBV30 and TRBJ2-5, is SQTIHQWPATLVQPVGSPLSLECTVEGTSNPNLYWYRQAAGRGLQLLFYSVGIGQISSEVPQNLSASRPQDRQFILSSKKLLLSDSGFYLCASRKQGSQETQYFGPGTRLLVL.

The chain carries TRBV18 and TRBJ2-5; D uncertain. The CDR3 runs to 13 residues. The V gene's germline CDR1 is KGHSH and CDR2 LQKENI. Between the trimmed V and J ends, which lost 4 bases and 3 bases, there was a span of 9 bases. CDR3 sequence reads: CASSRSGEETQYF. The CDR3 region has the DNA TGTGCCAGCTCACGGTCTGGGGAAGAGACCCAGTACTTC.

This sequence joins TRBV7-2 and TRBJ2-7; 11 bases fit TRBD1. The CDR3 runs 15 residues. The V and J ends lost 5 bases and 2 bases, in that order; junction bases with no gene match: 5. Germline CDR1 and CDR2: SGHTA and FQGNSA. CDR3 sequence reads: CASSPGTGGPYEQYF. CDR3 sequence (DNA): TGTGCCAGCAGCCCCGGGACAGGGGGGCCCTACGAGCAGTACTTC. Together with reference TRBV7-2 and TRBJ2-7, the CDR3 gives the full variable domain: GAGVSQSPSNKVTEKGKDVELRCDPISGHTALYWYRQSLGQGLEFLIYFQGNSAPDKSGLPSDRFSAERTGGSVSTLTIQRTQQEDSAVYLCASSPGTGGPYEQYFGPGTRLTVT.